Below are 30 T cell receptor beta chains sequenced from a single sample in a study of blood T cell repertoires in COVID-19. Libraries were prepared by immunoSEQ multiplex PCR; TCRdb keeps only in-frame clonotypes and omits some of them. This table holds about 250,000 clones, under 90% found once. Material for sequencing was PBMCs or T cells enriched from blood (not recorded which). The receptors derive from a man between 18 and 35 years old who had recovered from COVID-19.

The chain recombines TRBV5-1 with TRBJ2-7; tentatively, D is TRBD2 (6 bases). Trimming left V 2 bases short and J 3 bases short, with 21 bases between. The CDR3 spans 17 residues. Germline CDR1 and CDR2: SGHRS and YFSETQ. CDR3 residues: CASSFMGRDAAGYEQYF. CDR3 coding DNA: TGCGCCAGCAGCTTTATGGGCCGCGACGCAGCGGGCTACGAGCAGTACTTC. Filled out from reference TRBV5-1 and TRBJ2-7, the complete variable domain reads KAGVTQTPRYLIKTRGQQVTLSCSPISGHRSVSWYQQTPGQGLQFLFEYFSETQRNKGNFPGRFSGRQFSNSRSEMNVSTLELGDSALYLCASSFMGRDAAGYEQYFGPGTRLTVT.

In this sample, this clone turned up a few times. This chain connects TRBV19 to TRBJ1-1, with 7 bases fitting TRBD1. This CDR3 is built from 13 residues. J was trimmed by 6 bases and V by 6 bases; bases with no gene match: 7. Germline V gives CDR1 LNHDA, CDR2 SQIVND (reference sequence). CDR3 loop: CASRTGLVAEAFF. The CDR3 nucleotides read TGTGCCAGTAGGACAGGGTTAGTAGCTGAAGCTTTCTTT.

The chain employs TRBV11-2 and TRBJ1-6; D unclear. Germline CDR1 is SGHAT and CDR2 is FQNNGV. The ends were cut back, 0 bases at V and 9 bases at J, with 15 bases in the middle. The CDR3 extends over 16 amino acids. DNA of the CDR3: TGTGCCAGCAGCTTAGAAGGCGGTTATGGTATTTCACCCCTCCACTTT. Translating it yields CASSLEGGYGISPLHF.

This chain links TRBV3-1 (or the pseudogene TRBV3-2) with TRBJ1-2; 9 bases line up with TRBD1. From germline, CDR1 is LGHDT and CDR2 YNNKEL (reference sequence). This CDR3 is 15 amino acids long. Germline trimming cut 6 bases from V and 6 bases from J; bases unmatched to any gene: 11. The CDR3 protein is CASRTGGQGRNGYTF. In nucleotides, the CDR3 is TGTGCCAGCAGGACTGGGGGACAGGGCAGGAATGGCTACACCTTC.

The chain couples TRBV13 to TRBJ1-1; 9 bases are shared with TRBD1. Losses at the gene ends were 2 bases for V and 8 bases for J; bases not matched to a gene: 3. From germline, CDR1 is PRHDT and CDR2 FYEKMQ (reference sequence). This CDR3 comprises 13 residues. CDR3 region: CASSLRGTGEAFF. CDR3 DNA sequence: TGTGCCAGCAGCTTAAGGGGGACAGGGGAAGCTTTCTTT. Full variable domain (remainder filled in from reference TRBV13 and TRBJ1-1): AAGVIQSPRHLIKEKRETATLKCYPIPRHDTVYWYQQGPGQDPQFLISFYEKMQSDKGSIPDRFSAQQFSDYHSELNMSSLELGDSALYFCASSLRGTGEAFFGQGTRLTVV.

In DNA form, the CDR3 reads TGCGCCAGCAGCTTAACTAGCGGGAGATTCAATGAGCAGTTCTTC. Amino acid sequence: CASSLTSGRFNEQFF. The chain links TRBV5-1 to TRBJ2-1, with TRBD2 matching 11 bases. The trim removed 2 bases at V and 6 bases at J, leaving 4 bases unmatched. Germline CDR1 SGHRS, CDR2 YFSETQ. The CDR3 is 15 amino acids.

Regarding this clone: The same CDR3 arises from other DNA sequences in this sample as well. This chain joins TRBV5-5 and TRBJ2-3; D not certain. Looked up from germline, CDR1 is SGHKS and CDR2 is YYEKEE (reference sequence). CDR3 length: 12 amino acids. V gave up 2 bases and J gave up 6 bases, with 7 bases separating them. The CDR3: CASSFLVDTQYF. The CDR3 nucleotides read TGTGCCAGCAGCTTCCTTGTCGATACGCAGTATTTT.

J is TRBJ1-1 and V is TRBV4-1; possible D gene TRBD1, 6 bases. Germline V gives CDR1 MGHRA, CDR2 YSYEKL. V lost 3 bases and J lost 6, with 17 bases in between. This CDR3 is 15 amino acids long. The CDR3 bases are TGCGCCAGCAGCCAGGCCCCTACAGGGTCCGCTGAAGCTTTCTTT. This codes for CASSQAPTGSAEAFF.

V and J are TRBV5-1 and TRBJ2-7, with a possible D match to TRBD2 (7 bases). Trimming cost V 5 bases and J 7 bases, with 16 bases left between them. Germline CDR1 and CDR2: SGHRS and YFSETQ. The CDR3 is 13 residues long. CDR3 sequence reads: CASRKGGAREQYF. In DNA, the CDR3 is TGCGCCAGCAGAAAAGGGGGGGCGAGGGAGCAGTACTTC.

This chain links TRBV27 with TRBJ1-6; D is unresolved. Per the germline V gene, CDR1 is MNHEY and CDR2 is SMNVEV (reference sequence). The V gene lost 0 bases and the J gene lost 6 bases, with 12 bases spanning the gap. The CDR3 length is 16 residues. The CDR3 DNA sequence: TGTGCCAGCAGTTTATCGGCTGGACTGATTAATTCACCCCTCCACTTT. This codes for CASSLSAGLINSPLHF.

The chain carries TRBV28 and TRBJ2-5; D is possibly TRBD2 (6 bases). Per germline, CDR1 MDHEN and CDR2 SYDVKM. V was clipped by 5 bases and J by 5 bases, with 18 bases between them. The CDR3 consists of 15 residues. The chain's CDR3 is CASSRSGGGTETQYF. The DNA for the CDR3 is TGTGCCAGCAGTCGCTCTGGTGGAGGGACCGAGACCCAGTACTTC.

In this sample, this clone turned up a few times. This chain uses TRBV5-4 with TRBJ2-2, with a possible D match to TRBD2 (6 bases). Looked up from germline, CDR1 is SGHNT and CDR2 is YYREEE (reference sequence). Deletions cut 2 bases from V and 1 base from J, with 9 bases between. The CDR3 spans 15 residues. In DNA, the CDR3 is TGTGCCAGCAGCTTACCGGGGGTGAACACCGGGGAGCTGTTTTTT. Its protein is CASSLPGVNTGELFF.

This chain uses TRBV9 with TRBJ2-7; 10 nucleotides align to TRBD2. The CDR3 spans 15 residues. Germline loops: CDR1 SGDLS, CDR2 YYNGEE. Losses at the gene ends were 3 bases for V and 3 bases for J; bases not matched to a gene: 6. In nucleotides, the CDR3 is TGTGCCAGCAGCGCTTCTCCTAGCGGGAGCTACGAGCAGTACTTC. Translated: CASSASPSGSYEQYF.

As for this clone: The same CDR3 also results from other DNA sequences found in this sample. This chain's CDR3 is CASSPRDRPYEQYF. CDR3 nucleotide sequence: TGTGCCAGCTCACCCCGGGACAGACCTTACGAGCAGTACTTC. The rearrangement links TRBV18 to TRBJ2-7, with 7 bases fitting TRBD1. This CDR3 is built from 14 residues. V lost 3 bases to trimming and J lost 4 bases; unmatched junction nucleotides: 6. Germline assignment: CDR1 KGHSH and CDR2 LQKENI.

This clone was observed once. The rearrangement joins TRBV11-2 to TRBJ2-7, with D unclear. Germline V CDR1 and CDR2: SGHAT, FQNNGV. Trimming took off 2 bases at V and 6 bases at J, with 5 bases between the two ends. This CDR3 has 11 residues. CDR3 DNA: TGTGCCAGCAGCTTAAGAGGCGAGCAGTACTTC. Translation gives CASSLRGEQYF.

The chain recombines TRBV19 with TRBJ2-2; the match to TRBD1 covers 8 bases. The germline gives CDR1 LNHDA, CDR2 SQIVND (reference sequence). Unmatched junction bases numbered 7, after V lost 6 bases and J lost 7 bases. This CDR3 contains 14 residues. The CDR3 sequence: CASRRTGLDGELFF. In DNA, the CDR3 is TGTGCCAGTAGAAGGACAGGGCTAGACGGGGAGCTGTTTTTT.

The DNA for the CDR3 is TGTGCCAGCGAGGACAGGGTCATGAACACTGAAGCTTTCTTT. Translation: CASEDRVMNTEAFF. This sequence joins TRBV11-2 and TRBJ1-1; 8 nucleotides agree with TRBD1. Germline lookup yields CDR1 SGHAT and CDR2 FQNNGV. CDR3 length: 14 amino acids. Trimming removed 8 bases from V and 0 bases from J; junction bases left unmatched: 5.

This rearrangement joins TRBV7-3 to TRBJ2-1; D is uncertain. CDR1 is SGHTA, CDR2 FQGTGA, per germline. This CDR3 has 14 amino acids. Trimming left V 0 bases short and J 5 bases short, with 8 bases between. The CDR3 reads CASSLTSYDNEQFF. CDR3 nucleotide sequence: TGTGCCAGCAGCTTAACTAGCTACGACAATGAGCAGTTCTTC.

This chain uses TRBV11-3 with TRBJ2-7, with TRBD1 matching over 8 bases. The V and J ends lost 6 bases and 0 bases, in that order; junction bases with no gene match: 10. This CDR3 is built from 16 residues. Per germline, CDR1 SGHNT and CDR2 YENEEA. CDR3 region: CASRRRTGMSSYEQYF. CDR3 nucleotides: TGTGCCAGCAGACGTCGGACAGGGATGAGCTCCTACGAGCAGTACTTC. Complete variable domain (other parts from reference TRBV11-3 and TRBJ2-7): EAGVVQSPRYKIIEKKQPVAFWCNPISGHNTLYWYLQNLGQGPELLIRYENEEAVDDSQLPKDRFSAERLKGVDSTLKIQPAELGDSAVYLCASRRRTGMSSYEQYFGPGTRLTVT.

This chain connects TRBV28 to TRBJ1-1, with 8 bases fitting TRBD1. The length of the CDR3 is 20 residues. Trimming cost V 6 bases and J 4 bases; bases outside gene matches: 25. In germline, CDR1 is MDHEN, CDR2 SYDVKM. The chain's CDR3 is CASSEFWPLGQGGLGTEAFF. CDR3 nucleotides: TGTGCCAGCAGCGAGTTTTGGCCCCTAGGACAGGGAGGGCTAGGCACTGAAGCTTTCTTT.

The chain combines TRBV19 with TRBJ2-1, with D unresolved. The ends were cut back, 5 bases at V and 2 bases at J, with 10 bases in the middle. The CDR3 is made up of 14 amino acids. Germline assignment: CDR1 LNHDA and CDR2 SQIVND (reference sequence). CDR3 protein: CASSPRNTYNEQFF. CDR3 in DNA: TGTGCCAGTAGTCCTCGCAACACCTACAATGAGCAGTTCTTC.

The J gene is TRBJ2-6, the V gene TRBV7-9; 8 bases are a match to TRBD1. CDR3 length: 18 amino acids. V shed 2 bases and J 1 base; nucleotides not matched to a gene: 7. Germline assignment: CDR1 SEHNR and CDR2 FQNEAQ (reference sequence). CDR3 region: CASSLRRDRISGANVLTF. CDR3 nucleotide sequence: TGTGCCAGCAGCTTAAGACGGGACAGGATTTCTGGGGCCAACGTCCTGACTTTC.

Here the CDR3 reads CASSLFSGSGSVTQYF. CDR3 in DNA: TGTGCCAGCAGTTTATTTTCGGGTAGCGGGTCTGTTACGCAGTATTTT. The V and J genes are TRBV27 and TRBJ2-3; 7 nucleotides align to TRBD2. J was trimmed by 8 bases and V by 1 base; bases with no gene match: 12. The CDR3 runs 16 residues. CDR1 is MNHEY, CDR2 SMNVEV, per germline (reference sequence).

J is TRBJ2-7 and V is TRBV27, with 8 nucleotides matching TRBD1. The germline V gene has CDR1 MNHEY and CDR2 SMNVEV (reference sequence). Trimming took 2 bases from V and 5 from J; bases not matched to a gene: 5. The CDR3 consists of 14 residues. The CDR3 sequence is CASSLGTGGNEQYF. For the CDR3, the DNA is TGTGCCAGCAGTTTAGGGACAGGCGGGAACGAGCAGTACTTC.

This clone occurred once. The rearrangement uses TRBV27 and TRBJ1-5; D remains ambiguous. Trimming shortened V by 4 bases and J by 2 bases, and 12 bases separated the two germline ends. Per the germline V gene, CDR1 is MNHEY and CDR2 is SMNVEV (reference sequence). The CDR3 length is 15 residues. The DNA of the CDR3 is TGTGCCAGCAGTTCGGAAGGGAGGGGCAATCAGCCCCAGCATTTT. It codes for CASSSEGRGNQPQHF.

The chain carries TRBV7-2 and TRBJ2-7; TRBD2 matches 14 bases. After removal of 4 bases from V and 0 bases from J, the junction contained 5 bases not matched to a gene. The germline V gene has CDR1 SGHTA and CDR2 FQGNSA. This CDR3 has 17 residues. Written as DNA, the CDR3 is TGTGCCAGCAGCTGGACTAGCGGGAGGACGTCCTCCTACGAGCAGTACTTC. Its translation is CASSWTSGRTSSYEQYF. The full variable domain, in which reference TRBV7-2 and TRBJ2-7 provide the parts outside the CDR3, is GAGVSQSPSNKVTEKGKDVELRCDPISGHTALYWYRQSLGQGLEFLIYFQGNSAPDKSGLPSDRFSAERTGGSVSTLTIQRTQQEDSAVYLCASSWTSGRTSSYEQYFGPGTRLTVT.

This chain connects TRBV12-5 to TRBJ1-4; 7 nucleotides align to TRBD1. Germline V gene lookup returns CDR1 LGHNT and CDR2 FRNRAP. V lost 1 base to trimming and J lost 8 bases; unmatched junction nucleotides: 10. The CDR3 totals 16 residues. This CDR3 is CASGLDRGQGWEKLFF. CDR3 coding DNA: TGTGCTAGTGGTTTGGATAGGGGGCAGGGGTGGGAAAAACTGTTTTTT.

V is TRBV10-2 and J is TRBJ2-7; TRBD1 agrees at 10 bases. Trimming at V came to 8 bases and at J to 1 base, leaving 2 bases not matched to a gene. The length of the CDR3 is 13 residues. Germline values: CDR1 WSHSY, CDR2 SAAADI. The DNA for the CDR3 is TGCGCCAGCGGACAGGGGGAGTCCTACGAGCAGTACTTC. Protein: CASGQGESYEQYF.

J is TRBJ2-7 and V is TRBV13; TRBD1 might be the D (6 bases). Trimming took 5 bases from V and 1 from J, leaving 15 bases between them. Germline values: CDR1 PRHDT, CDR2 FYEKMQ (reference sequence). The CDR3 consists of 15 residues. CDR3 protein: CASSETGPLSYEQYF. CDR3 DNA: TGTGCCAGCAGCGAAACAGGGCCCCTTTCCTACGAGCAGTACTTC.

This sequence joins TRBV28 and TRBJ1-6, with D possibly matching TRBD1 (5 bases). Germline-derived CDR1 and CDR2 are MDHEN and SYDVKM. V shed 5 bases and J shed 13 bases, with 9 bases lying between them. The CDR3 sequence is 11 residues long. The CDR3 sequence: CASSPWGPLHF. The DNA of the CDR3 is TGTGCCAGCAGTCCCTGGGGCCCCCTCCACTTT.